Listed below are T cell receptor beta chains from one sample, sequenced in a study of OX40 agonist ivuxolimab in advanced cancers. Method: immunoSEQ multiplex PCR; TCRdb's copy keeps in-frame clones and lacks some. The sample includes over 55,000 clones, roughly 90% of them seen just once. Here the sequenced sample was CD4+ or CD8+ T cells sorted from blood, taken in a trial of the OX40 agonist ivuxolimab. These receptor sequences come from an adult with an advanced solid tumor such as melanoma, head and neck, liver or kidney cancer. Both conserved end residues are trimmed from each CDR3. The D gene is left open where the match is weak. The listing skips clone size in some rows; elsewhere it reads once, few, many or a size class.

V	J	size	D	CDR3
TRBV27	TRBJ2-5	once	NA	ASSFYGETQY
TRBV7-6	TRBJ2-2	NA	NA	ASSLRAPSKGELF
TRBV5-1	TRBJ2-3	once	TRBD1	ASSGQGTQY
TRBV5-1	TRBJ2-7	NA	TRBD2	ASSLAGLAGSYEQY
TRBV11-3	TRBJ2-7	NA	NA	ASSLRSDAYEQY
TRBV11-3	TRBJ2-2	NA	TRBD2	ASSFPLGTRRGTGELF
TRBV9	TRBJ2-1	NA	TRBD2	ASSVAFTSGAYNEQF
TRBV19	TRBJ2-1	NA	NA	ASSRGPAANEQF
TRBV2	TRBJ2-7	NA	TRBD1	ASTTDRAGRRY
TRBV7-2	TRBJ1-1	once	TRBD1	ASSPQGDTEAF
TRBV5-4	TRBJ1-2	NA	NA	ASSAGGGQAGYGYT
TRBV4-1	TRBJ1-2	NA	NA	ASSQGWGAVYGYT
TRBV10-3	TRBJ2-7	NA	NA	AIREAYEQY
TRBV2	TRBJ1-5	NA	TRBD1	ASSATGGGQPQH
TRBV7-2	TRBJ2-1	NA	NA	ASSREGQPHNEQF
TRBV28	TRBJ1-4	NA	TRBD1	AIGTGRANEKLF
TRBV4-1	TRBJ2-1	NA	NA	ASSPSEQSSYNEQF
TRBV11-3	TRBJ2-3	NA	TRBD2	ASSFKGSGSGTDTQY
TRBV5-4	TRBJ2-1	NA	NA	ASSLDLRPYNEQF
TRBV14	TRBJ1-2	once	TRBD1	ASSQGQGYGYT
TRBV14	TRBJ2-2	NA	NA	ASSQVSTGELF
TRBV5-1	TRBJ2-5	NA	TRBD1	ASIRWWTGKDHETQY
TRBV30	TRBJ2-1	NA	NA	AWSMAYNEQF
TRBV19	TRBJ2-2	NA	NA	ASSMGGLTGELF
TRBV9	TRBJ1-5	NA	NA	ASSLLPTLEPQH
TRBV7-2	TRBJ2-7	NA	TRBD1	ASSLFGQGGEQY
TRBV6-1	TRBJ2-7	NA	TRBD2	ASSELWGGYYEQY
TRBV5-6	TRBJ2-7	once	NA	ASSLENPYEQY
TRBV28	TRBJ1-5	NA	NA	ASSWGYRDQPQH
TRBV19	TRBJ2-7	NA	NA	ASRRSGTLVYEQY
TRBV5-1	TRBJ2-7	NA	NA	ASSRTGSSSYEQY
TRBV6-4	TRBJ1-2	NA	NA	ASSGSSGYT
TRBV7-9	TRBJ1-1	NA	NA	ASTSGRTEAF
TRBV28	TRBJ1-2	NA	NA	ASSPGTFSNGYT
TRBV13	TRBJ2-7	NA	TRBD2	ASSLVGGGAIEQY
TRBV7-8	TRBJ1-1	NA	TRBD1	ASSFDRATEAF
TRBV5-6	TRBJ2-3	NA	TRBD1	ASSLGTGALDTQY
TRBV7-9	TRBJ2-1	NA	TRBD1	ASTEGQGWDNEQF
TRBV28	TRBJ2-1	NA	NA	ASSSLEGARSEQF
TRBV7-2	TRBJ2-7	NA	NA	ASRQGPYEQY
TRBV19	TRBJ1-6	NA	TRBD1	ASSPGRGYNSPLH
TRBV19	TRBJ1-2	NA	NA	ASGTAYGYT
TRBV27	TRBJ2-7	once	NA	ASGAALEQY
TRBV5-1	TRBJ2-7	once	NA	ASRGRNEQY
TRBV4-2	TRBJ1-1	NA	TRBD1	ASKERQGDTEAF
TRBV5-6	TRBJ1-6	once	TRBD1	ASSLRTGGGSPLH
TRBV28	TRBJ2-4	NA	NA	ASSSRTVAKNIQY
TRBV5-1	TRBJ1-1	NA	NA	ASSRGRGGGDTEAF
TRBV2	TRBJ2-5	NA	NA	ASSVFGIWGETQY
TRBV7-2	TRBJ1-5	NA	NA	ASSLDRAGQPQH
TRBV2	TRBJ2-5	NA	NA	ASREFSGQETQY
TRBV28	TRBJ1-5	few	NA	ASTFTTPGEDQPQH
TRBV15	TRBJ1-4	NA	NA	ATSGPRSEGLSEKLF
TRBV11-2	TRBJ2-7	NA	TRBD2	ASSRGLAGGFAYEQY
TRBV7-9	TRBJ2-4	once	TRBD1	ASRPSGGEQNIQY